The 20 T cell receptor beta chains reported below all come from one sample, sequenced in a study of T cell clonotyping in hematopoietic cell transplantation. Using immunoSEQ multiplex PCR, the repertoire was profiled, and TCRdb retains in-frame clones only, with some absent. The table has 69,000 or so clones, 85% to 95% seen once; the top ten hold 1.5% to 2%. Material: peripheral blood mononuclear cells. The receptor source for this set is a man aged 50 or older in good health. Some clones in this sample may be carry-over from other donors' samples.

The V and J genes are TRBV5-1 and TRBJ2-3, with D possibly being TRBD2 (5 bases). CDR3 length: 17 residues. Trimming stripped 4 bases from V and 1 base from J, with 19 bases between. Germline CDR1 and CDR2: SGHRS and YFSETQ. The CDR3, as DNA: TGCGCCAGCAGCGGTGGTGTCGGGAATCGTGGCACAGATACGCAGTATTTT. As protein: CASSGGVGNRGTDTQYF.

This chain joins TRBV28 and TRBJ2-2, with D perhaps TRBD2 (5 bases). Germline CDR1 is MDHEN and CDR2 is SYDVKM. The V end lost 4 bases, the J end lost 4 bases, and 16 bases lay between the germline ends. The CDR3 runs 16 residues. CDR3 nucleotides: TGTGCCAGCAGTTCCCCCGGACGGGAAATCACCGGGGAGCTGTTTTTT. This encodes CASSSPGREITGELFF.

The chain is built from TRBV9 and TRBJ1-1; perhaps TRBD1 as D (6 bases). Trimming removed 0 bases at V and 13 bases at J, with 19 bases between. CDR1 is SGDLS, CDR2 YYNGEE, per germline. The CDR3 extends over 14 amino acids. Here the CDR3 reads CASSVDPGEAISFF. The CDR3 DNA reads TGTGCCAGCAGCGTAGACCCAGGGGAGGCGATCAGTTTCTTT.

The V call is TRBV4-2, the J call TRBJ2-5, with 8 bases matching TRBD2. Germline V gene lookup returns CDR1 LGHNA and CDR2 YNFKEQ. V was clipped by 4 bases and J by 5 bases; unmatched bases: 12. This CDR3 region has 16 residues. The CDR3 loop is CASSPGGPRGLETQYF. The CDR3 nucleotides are TGTGCCAGCAGCCCGGGGGGGCCGAGGGGTTTGGAGACCCAGTACTTC.

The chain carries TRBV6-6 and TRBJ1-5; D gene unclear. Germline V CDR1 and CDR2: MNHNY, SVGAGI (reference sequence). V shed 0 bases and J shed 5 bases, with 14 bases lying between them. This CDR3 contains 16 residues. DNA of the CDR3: TGTGCCAGCAGTTACTCAGGCGGATACGGGCATCAGCCCCAGCATTTT. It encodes CASSYSGGYGHQPQHF.

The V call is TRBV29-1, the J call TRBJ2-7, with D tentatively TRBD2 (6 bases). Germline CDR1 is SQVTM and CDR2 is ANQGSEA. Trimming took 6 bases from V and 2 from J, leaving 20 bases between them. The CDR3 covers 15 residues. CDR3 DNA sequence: TGCAGCGTCGCCACGGGGGAGGCCGCCACCTACGAGCAGTACTTC. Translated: CSVATGEAATYEQYF.

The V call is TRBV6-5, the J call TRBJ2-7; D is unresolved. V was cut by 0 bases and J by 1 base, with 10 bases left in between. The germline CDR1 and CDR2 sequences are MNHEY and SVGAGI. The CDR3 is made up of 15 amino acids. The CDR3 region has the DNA TGTGCCAGCAGTTACTCGTTCGCGCCGTCCTACGAGCAGTACTTC. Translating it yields CASSYSFAPSYEQYF.

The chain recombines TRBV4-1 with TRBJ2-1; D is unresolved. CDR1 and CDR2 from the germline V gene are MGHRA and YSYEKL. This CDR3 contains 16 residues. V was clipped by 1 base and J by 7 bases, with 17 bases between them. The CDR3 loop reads CASSQVDLGWVNEQFF. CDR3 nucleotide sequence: TGCGCCAGCAGCCAAGTTGACCTCGGGTGGGTAAATGAGCAGTTCTTC.

For the CDR3, the DNA is TGTGCCAGTAGTATCGGGACAGGGGATGGGGCTTTCTTT. It yields the protein CASSIGTGDGAFF. This chain connects TRBV19 to TRBJ1-1; 10 bases line up with TRBD1. V lost 3 bases and J lost 11; bases outside the gene matches: 6. This CDR3 spans 13 amino acids. Germline-derived CDR1 and CDR2 are LNHDA and SQIVND (reference sequence). Supplemented by reference TRBV19 and TRBJ1-1, the full variable domain reads DGGITQSPKYLFRKEGQNVTLSCEQNLNHDAMYWYRQDPGQGLRLIYYSQIVNDFQKGDIAEGYSVSREKKESFPLTVTSAQKNPTAFYLCASSIGTGDGAFFGQGTRLTVV.

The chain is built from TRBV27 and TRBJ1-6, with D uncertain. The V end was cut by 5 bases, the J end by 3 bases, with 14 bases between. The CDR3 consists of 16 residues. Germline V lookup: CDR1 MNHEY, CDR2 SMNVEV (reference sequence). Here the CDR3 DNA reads TGTGCCAGCAGTGTCACCCCGGCTGGCTATAATTCACCCCTCCACTTT. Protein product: CASSVTPAGYNSPLHF.

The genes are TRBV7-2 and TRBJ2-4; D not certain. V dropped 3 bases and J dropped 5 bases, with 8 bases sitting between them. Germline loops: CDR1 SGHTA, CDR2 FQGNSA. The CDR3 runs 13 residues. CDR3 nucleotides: TGTGCCAGCAGCTTTAACGGGCAAAACATTCAGTACTTC. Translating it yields CASSFNGQNIQYF.

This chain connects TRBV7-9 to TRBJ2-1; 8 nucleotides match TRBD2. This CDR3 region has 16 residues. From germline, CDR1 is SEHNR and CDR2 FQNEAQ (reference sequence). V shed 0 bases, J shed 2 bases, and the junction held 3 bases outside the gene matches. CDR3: CASSLAASGPYNEQFF. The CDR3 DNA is TGTGCCAGCAGCTTAGCCGCTAGCGGGCCCTACAATGAGCAGTTCTTC.

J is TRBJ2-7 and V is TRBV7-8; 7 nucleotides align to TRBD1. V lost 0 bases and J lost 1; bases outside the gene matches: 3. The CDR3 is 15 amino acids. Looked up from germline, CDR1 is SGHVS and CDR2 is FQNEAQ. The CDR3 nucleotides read TGTGCCAGCAGCTTAGCGGGACAGATATCCTACGAGCAGTACTTC. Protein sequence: CASSLAGQISYEQYF.

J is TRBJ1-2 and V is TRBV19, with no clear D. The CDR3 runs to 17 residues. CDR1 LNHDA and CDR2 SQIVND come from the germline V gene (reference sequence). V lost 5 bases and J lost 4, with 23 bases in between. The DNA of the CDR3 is TGTGCCAGTAGTCCCCTAGTATCTGGCCTGGAGGCCTATGGCTACACCTTC. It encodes CASSPLVSGLEAYGYTF.

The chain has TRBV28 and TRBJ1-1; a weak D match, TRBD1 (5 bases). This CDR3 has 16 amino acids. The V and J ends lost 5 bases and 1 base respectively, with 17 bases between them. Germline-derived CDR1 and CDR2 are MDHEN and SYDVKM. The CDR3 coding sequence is TGTGCCAGCAGTGCACGCCTGGGACGGAAGAACACTGAAGCTTTCTTT. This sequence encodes CASSARLGRKNTEAFF.

CDR3 nucleotides: TGTGCCAGTAGCACAGGATGGGGCAATCAGCCCCAGCATTTT. Amino acid sequence: CASSTGWGNQPQHF. The chain couples TRBV6-1 to TRBJ1-5; a possible D gene is TRBD1 (5 bases). CDR1 and CDR2 (germline): MNHNS, SASEGT. With 9 bases removed from V and 2 bases from J, the gap between germline ends came to 14 bases. The CDR3 sequence is 14 residues long.

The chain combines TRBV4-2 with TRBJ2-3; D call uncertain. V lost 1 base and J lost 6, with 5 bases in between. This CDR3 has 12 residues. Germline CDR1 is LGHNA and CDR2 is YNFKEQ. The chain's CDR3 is CASSQGPDTQYF. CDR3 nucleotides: TGTGCCAGCAGCCAAGGCCCGGATACGCAGTATTTT.

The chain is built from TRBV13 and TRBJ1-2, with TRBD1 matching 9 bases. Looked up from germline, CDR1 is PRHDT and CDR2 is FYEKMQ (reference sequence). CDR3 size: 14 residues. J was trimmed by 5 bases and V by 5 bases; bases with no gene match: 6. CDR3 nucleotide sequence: TGTGCCAGCAGCCAGGGGACAGGGCGTTATGGCTACACCTTC. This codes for CASSQGTGRYGYTF.

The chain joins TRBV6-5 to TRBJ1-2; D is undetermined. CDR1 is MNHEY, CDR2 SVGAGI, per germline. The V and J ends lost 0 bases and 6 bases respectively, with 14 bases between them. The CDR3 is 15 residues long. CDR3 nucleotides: TGTGCCAGCAGTTACTCAAGGCGTCAGCCTGATGGCTACACCTTC. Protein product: CASSYSRRQPDGYTF.

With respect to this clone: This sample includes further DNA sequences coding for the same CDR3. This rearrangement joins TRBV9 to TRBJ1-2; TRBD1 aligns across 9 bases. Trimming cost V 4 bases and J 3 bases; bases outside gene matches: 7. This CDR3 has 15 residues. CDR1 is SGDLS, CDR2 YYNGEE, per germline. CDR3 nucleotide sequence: TGTGCCAGCAGCTTCAGGACAGGGGAGGACTATGGCTACACCTTC. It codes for CASSFRTGEDYGYTF.